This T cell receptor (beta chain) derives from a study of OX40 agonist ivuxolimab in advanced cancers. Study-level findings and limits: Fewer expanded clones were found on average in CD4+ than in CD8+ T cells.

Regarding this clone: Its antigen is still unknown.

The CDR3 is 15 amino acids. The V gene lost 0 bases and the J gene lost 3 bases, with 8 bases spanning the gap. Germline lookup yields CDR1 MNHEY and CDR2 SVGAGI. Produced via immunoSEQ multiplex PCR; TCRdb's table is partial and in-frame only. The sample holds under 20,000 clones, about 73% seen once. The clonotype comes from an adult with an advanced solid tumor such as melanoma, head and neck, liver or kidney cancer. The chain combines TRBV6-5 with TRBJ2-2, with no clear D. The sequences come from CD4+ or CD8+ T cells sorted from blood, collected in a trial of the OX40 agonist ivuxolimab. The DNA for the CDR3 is TGTGCCAGCAGTTACTCGAGCCTCTACACCGGGGAGCTGTTTTTT. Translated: CASSYSSLYTGELFF.